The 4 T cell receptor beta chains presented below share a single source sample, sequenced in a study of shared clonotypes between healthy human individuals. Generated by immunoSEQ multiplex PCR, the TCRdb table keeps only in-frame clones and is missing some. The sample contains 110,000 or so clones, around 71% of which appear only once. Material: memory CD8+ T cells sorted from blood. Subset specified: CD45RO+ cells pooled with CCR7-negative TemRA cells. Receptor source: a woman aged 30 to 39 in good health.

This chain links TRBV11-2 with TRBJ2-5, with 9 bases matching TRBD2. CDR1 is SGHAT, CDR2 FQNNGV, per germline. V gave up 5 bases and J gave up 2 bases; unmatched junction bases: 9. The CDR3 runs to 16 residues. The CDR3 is CASSHYGTSRQETQYF. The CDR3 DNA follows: TGTGCCAGCAGCCATTACGGGACTAGCCGTCAAGAGACCCAGTACTTC.

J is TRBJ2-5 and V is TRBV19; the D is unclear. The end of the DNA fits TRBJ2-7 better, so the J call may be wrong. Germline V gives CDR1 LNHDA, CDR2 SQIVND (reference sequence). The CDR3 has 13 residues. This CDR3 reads CASSLTTSYEQYF. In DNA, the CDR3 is TGTGCCAGTAGTTTGACCACCTCCTACGAGCAGTACTTC.

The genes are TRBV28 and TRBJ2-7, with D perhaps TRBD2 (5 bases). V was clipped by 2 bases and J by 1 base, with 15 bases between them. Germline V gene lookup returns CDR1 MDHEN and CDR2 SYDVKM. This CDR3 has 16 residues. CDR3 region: CASSLEYGMGSYEQYF. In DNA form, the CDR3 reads TGTGCCAGCAGTTTAGAGTACGGGATGGGTTCCTACGAGCAGTACTTC.

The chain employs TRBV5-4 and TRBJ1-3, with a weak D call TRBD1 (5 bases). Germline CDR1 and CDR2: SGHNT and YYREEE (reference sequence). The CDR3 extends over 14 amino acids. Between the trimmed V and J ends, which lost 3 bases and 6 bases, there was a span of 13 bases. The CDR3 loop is CASSWGTRENTIYF. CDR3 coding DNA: TGTGCCAGCAGCTGGGGGACGAGGGAAAACACCATATATTTT.